One T cell receptor (beta chain) is described in this entry. The antigen is undetermined. Both 60 Vbeta primers and 13 Jbeta primers went into the PCR. TCRdb's table, derived via immunoSEQ multiplex PCR, lists solely in-frame clones and lacks some. The sample includes tens of thousands of clones, over 70% of them seen just once. This sample stems from a study of cytomegalovirus exposure and HLA in healthy donors. General study findings and limits: Later work associated approximately 17,000 TCR beta sequences with HLA alleles at 0.05 false discovery rate. For most TCR beta V segments, an earlier analysis put the productive rate at about 90% or about 30% of the time. Donors belonging to an Asian-associated ancestry cluster reportedly showed fewer N-insertions in productive TCRs than the 666-donor mean, according to what a later analysis found.

Losses at the gene ends were 6 bases for V and 4 bases for J; bases not matched to a gene: 9. Germline-derived CDR1 and CDR2 are SNHLY and FYNNEI. The CDR3 runs 15 residues. Sequences were obtained from PBMCs. The chain joins TRBV2 to TRBJ2-7; TRBD1 aligns across 10 bases. This TCR came from a girl aged 2 to 10 in good health and CMV-seropositive. The CDR3, as DNA: TGTGCCAGCAGAGACCGGGACAGGGGTTTGTACGAGCAGTACTTC. Translation: CASRDRDRGLYEQYF.